These 3 T cell receptor beta chains were sequenced from one sample in a study of T cell responses to AZD1222 COVID-19 vaccine. Profiling relied on immunoSEQ multiplex PCR, and the TCRdb table lists in-frame clones only, not all of them. The table has some 130,000 clones, 84% seen once. The material sequenced was peripheral blood, taken on day 0 of AZD1222 vaccination. The receptor source for this set is an adult in good health.

The chain is built from TRBV6-2 or TRBV6-3 and TRBJ2-7, with D possibly matching TRBD2 (7 bases). CDR3 length equals 16 residues. The germline CDR1 and CDR2 sequences are MNHEY and SVGEGT. The V gene lost 2 bases and the J gene lost 0 bases, with 14 bases spanning the gap. The CDR3 nucleotides are TGTGCCAGCAGTTACGGGAGGGGGTACAGCTCCTACGAGCAGTACTTC. Protein product: CASSYGRGYSSYEQYF.

This clone was found once. V and J are TRBV9 and TRBJ1-1; 9 bases are a match to TRBD1. The CDR3 is 13 amino acids. Losses at the gene ends were 4 bases for V and 6 bases for J; bases not matched to a gene: 4. Germline assignment: CDR1 SGDLS and CDR2 YYNGEE. The CDR3 nucleotides are TGTGCCAGCAGCTCGGGACAGGGTCCTGAAGCTTTCTTT. This gives the protein CASSSGQGPEAFF.

V and J are TRBV30 and TRBJ1-2; unclear D gene. CDR1 and CDR2 (germline): GTSNPN, SVGIG (reference sequence). V lost 5 bases and J lost 12, with 13 bases in between. The CDR3 sequence is 10 residues long. Here the CDR3 reads CAWGQSGHTF. CDR3 DNA: TGTGCCTGGGGGCAGAGTGGGCACACCTTC.